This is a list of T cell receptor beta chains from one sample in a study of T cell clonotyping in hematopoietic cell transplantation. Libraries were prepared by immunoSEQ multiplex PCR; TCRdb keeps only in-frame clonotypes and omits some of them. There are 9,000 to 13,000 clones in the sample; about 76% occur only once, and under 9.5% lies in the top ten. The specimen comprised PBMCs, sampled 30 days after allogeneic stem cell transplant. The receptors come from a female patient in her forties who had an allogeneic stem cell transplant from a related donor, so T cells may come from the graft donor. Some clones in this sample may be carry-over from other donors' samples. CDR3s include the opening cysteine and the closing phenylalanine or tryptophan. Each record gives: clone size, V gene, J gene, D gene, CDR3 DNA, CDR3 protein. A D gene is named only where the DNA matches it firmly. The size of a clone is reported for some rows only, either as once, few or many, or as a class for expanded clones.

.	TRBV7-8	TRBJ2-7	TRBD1	TGTGCCAGCAGCGATGACCCCGGGACAGCTCCCTACGAGCAGTACTTC	CASSDDPGTAPYEQYF
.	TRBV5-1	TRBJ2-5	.	TGCGCCAGCAGCTTGGTGGGTCAAGAGACCCAGTACTTC	CASSLVGQETQYF
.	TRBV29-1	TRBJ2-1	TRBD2	TGCAGCGTTGGGGGGGGAAGCGGGAGGCCTGAGCAGTTCTTC	CSVGGGSGRPEQFF
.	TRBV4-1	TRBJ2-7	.	TGCGCCAGCAGCCAAGATTTTTACAGATCCTACGAGCAGTACTTC	CASSQDFYRSYEQYF
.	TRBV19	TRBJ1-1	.	TGTGCCAGTAGTCCGGACACGAACACTGAAGCTTTCTTT	CASSPDTNTEAFF
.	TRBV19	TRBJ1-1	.	TGTGCCAGTAGTATGGGACAAGAGAACACTGAAGCTTTCTTT	CASSMGQENTEAFF
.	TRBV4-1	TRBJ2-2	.	TGCGCCAGCAGCCAAGGTAACGGGGAGCTGTTTTTT	CASSQGNGELFF
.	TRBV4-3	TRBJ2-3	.	TGCGCCAGCAGCCAAGATCTGGTGAGGACAGCGGAAGGAGATACGCAGTATTTT	CASSQDLVRTAEGDTQYF
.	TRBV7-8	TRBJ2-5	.	TGTGCCAGCAGTTTTCGAGAGACCCAGTACTTC	CASSFRETQYF
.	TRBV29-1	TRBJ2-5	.	TGCAGCGTCCTGGGGGCGGGAAAAGAGACCCAGTACTTC	CSVLGAGKETQYF
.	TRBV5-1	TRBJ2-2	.	TGCGCCAGCAGCTTGGTAGGCGGGGTAACCGGGGAGCTGTTTTTT	CASSLVGGVTGELFF
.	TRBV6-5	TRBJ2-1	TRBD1	TGTGCCAGCAGTTACTCCCCCGGGACAGCCTACAATGAGCAGTTCTTC	CASSYSPGTAYNEQFF
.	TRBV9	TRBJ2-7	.	TGTGCCAGCAGCGAGGCGCCTTATTACGAGCAGTACTTC	CASSEAPYYEQYF
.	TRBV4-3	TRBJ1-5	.	TGCGCCAGCAGACCCTCGCTTCAGGTGACTCAGCCCCAGCATTTT	CASRPSLQVTQPQHF
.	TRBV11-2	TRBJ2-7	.	TGTGCCAGCAGCGGGGTAGCGGACTACGAGCAGTACTTC	CASSGVADYEQYF
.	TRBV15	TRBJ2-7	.	TGTGCCACCAGCGGGGACTCGTTCTCCTACGAGCAGTACTTC	CATSGDSFSYEQYF
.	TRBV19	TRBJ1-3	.	TGTGCCAGTAGTATTTCACCTGGCTCTGGAAACACCATATATTTT	CASSISPGSGNTIYF
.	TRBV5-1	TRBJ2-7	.	TGCGCCAGCAGCTTGTATGTCGCGAGGGAGCAGTACTTC	CASSLYVAREQYF
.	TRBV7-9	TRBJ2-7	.	TGTGCCAGCAGCCCCGCGTTCCCACAGGGAGCAGAGAGAGGCGAGCAGTACTTC	CASSPAFPQGAERGEQYF
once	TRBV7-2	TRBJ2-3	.	TGTGCCAGCAGCTTAGATAGGGTTTCGGATACGCAGTATTTT	CASSLDRVSDTQYF